What follows are 27 T cell receptor beta chains derived from one specimen sequenced in a study of blood T cell repertoires in COVID-19. Clones were read by immunoSEQ multiplex PCR, and TCRdb kept only the in-frame ones, dropping some. The table records fewer than 55,000 clones, roughly four fifths of them present only once. Sequenced sample: peripheral blood. The receptors derive from a woman aged 60 to 75 with acute or convalescent COVID-19.

The genes are TRBV30 and TRBJ2-7, with D possibly matching TRBD1 (6 bases). Trimming stripped 5 bases from V and 5 bases from J, with 16 bases between. CDR3 length: 13 residues. Per germline, CDR1 GTSNPN and CDR2 SVGIG (reference sequence). The CDR3 nucleotides are TGTGCCTGGCAGACAGGATGGGCGAACGAGCAGTACTTC. Its protein product is CAWQTGWANEQYF.

J is TRBJ1-1 and V is TRBV6-2 or TRBV6-3; D may be TRBD1 (5 bases). Trimming shortened V by 4 bases and J by 6 bases, and 9 bases separated the two germline ends. Per germline, CDR1 MNHEY and CDR2 SVGEGT. This CDR3 comprises 12 residues. The CDR3 coding sequence is TGTGCCAGCAGTTCAGGGATCCCTGAAGCTTTCTTT. It codes for CASSSGIPEAFF.

The chain links TRBV12-3 or TRBV12-4 to TRBJ1-1, with a possible D match to TRBD1 (5 bases). CDR3 length: 13 residues. Trimming shortened V by 1 base and J by 2 bases, and 5 bases separated the two germline ends. The DNA of the CDR3 is TGTGCCAGCAGTTTAGGGGGCAACACTGAAGCTTTCTTT. As protein: CASSLGGNTEAFF.

This chain connects TRBV2 to TRBJ2-5; TRBD1 is a possible D gene (7 bases). The V gene lost 2 bases and the J gene lost 5 bases, with 18 bases spanning the gap. CDR1 is SNHLY, CDR2 FYNNEI, per germline. The length of the CDR3 is 16 residues. For the CDR3, the DNA is TGTGCCAGCAGTGAACTCGGCGGGGTCAGGGGGGAGACCCAGTACTTC. Translating it yields CASSELGGVRGETQYF.

The chain couples TRBV12-3 or TRBV12-4 to TRBJ1-2; tentative D call: TRBD1 (6 bases). V shed 8 bases and J shed 4 bases, with 14 bases lying between them. This CDR3 region has 13 residues. CDR3 residues: CASRDTLGYGYTF. The CDR3 DNA sequence: TGTGCCAGCCGGGACACCCTGGGCTATGGCTACACCTTC.

This clone showed up just a few times. J is TRBJ2-3 and V is TRBV19; TRBD1 matches at 10 bases. The CDR3 runs to 17 residues. V was clipped by 4 bases and J by 3 bases; unmatched bases: 10. Germline CDR1 LNHDA, CDR2 SQIVND (reference sequence). CDR3 sequence (DNA): TGTGCCAGTAGTACCGGACAGGGGGTCGATGTGACAGATACGCAGTATTTT. Translated, it gives CASSTGQGVDVTDTQYF.

The V call is TRBV19, the J call TRBJ2-2, with 12 bases lining up with TRBD2. Per the germline V gene, CDR1 is LNHDA and CDR2 is SQIVND (reference sequence). V trimming: 6 bases; J trimming: 1 base; junction bases outside the gene matches: 0. This CDR3 comprises 15 residues. In nucleotides, the CDR3 is TGTGCCAGTAGGGGACTAGCGGGGAACACCGGGGAGCTGTTTTTT. It yields the protein CASRGLAGNTGELFF.

The V and J genes are TRBV4-2 and TRBJ1-1; the D is unclear. Per germline, CDR1 LGHNA and CDR2 YNFKEQ. CDR3 size: 15 residues. Trimming took 0 bases from V and 6 from J, leaving 14 bases between them. The CDR3 coding sequence is TGTGCCAGCAGCCAAGAGCATACGGGGTGGTCTGAAGCTTTCTTT. Amino acid sequence: CASSQEHTGWSEAFF.

The chain couples TRBV2 to TRBJ1-1; D unclear. The CDR3 is made up of 15 amino acids. Trimming cost V 6 bases and J 1 base, with 15 bases left between them. CDR1 and CDR2 (germline): SNHLY, FYNNEI. As DNA, the CDR3 is TGTGCCAGCAGGGCACAGCGGGGTACGAACACTGAAGCTTTCTTT. Translation gives CASRAQRGTNTEAFF.

The chain joins TRBV3-1 (or the pseudogene TRBV3-2) to TRBJ2-2; TRBD2 agrees at 9 bases. There are 18 residues in the CDR3. J was trimmed by 4 bases and V by 1 base; bases with no gene match: 10. CDR1 is LGHDT, CDR2 YNNKEL, per germline (reference sequence). Here the CDR3 reads CASSQALRLAGRTGELFF. The CDR3 DNA follows: TGTGCCAGCAGCCAAGCTTTACGGCTAGCGGGACGCACCGGGGAGCTGTTTTTT.

The chain couples TRBV28 to TRBJ2-4, with 14 bases fitting TRBD2. CDR1 is MDHEN, CDR2 SYDVKM, per germline. V was clipped by 6 bases and J by 9 bases; unmatched bases: 1. This CDR3 has 13 amino acids. CDR3 sequence: CASRGTSGGIQYF. The CDR3 DNA is TGTGCCAGCAGGGGGACTAGCGGGGGCATTCAGTACTTC.

The J gene is TRBJ1-1, the V gene TRBV30, with 10 bases aligning to TRBD1. Germline loops: CDR1 GTSNPN, CDR2 SVGIG (reference sequence). The CDR3 is 15 residues long. With 1 base clipped from V and 4 bases from J, the junction kept 6 bases outside the gene matches. The CDR3 loop is CAWSEAGTGVTEAFF. The CDR3 bases are TGTGCCTGGAGTGAGGCCGGGACAGGGGTCACTGAAGCTTTCTTT.

This chain connects TRBV5-1 to TRBJ2-7; no clear D gene. Trimming removed 0 bases at V and 4 bases at J, with 11 bases between. Per germline, CDR1 SGHRS and CDR2 YFSETQ. The CDR3 extends over 14 amino acids. CDR3 residues: CASSLAEIGYEQYF. For the CDR3, the DNA is TGCGCCAGCAGCTTGGCAGAAATCGGGTACGAGCAGTACTTC.

The V and J genes are TRBV7-6 and TRBJ2-3; 7 nucleotides match TRBD2. This CDR3 has 16 amino acids. V was clipped by 3 bases and J by 0 bases; unmatched bases: 6. Germline V CDR1 and CDR2: SGHVS, FNYEAQ. CDR3 residues: CASSLLAVTSTDTQYF. The CDR3 DNA is TGTGCCAGCAGCTTGCTAGCGGTTACCAGCACAGATACGCAGTATTTT.

The rearrangement links TRBV30 to TRBJ1-6; 9 bases align to TRBD1. Trimming at V came to 4 bases and at J to 4 bases, leaving 5 bases not matched to a gene. The CDR3 sequence is 15 residues long. Germline assignment: CDR1 GTSNPN and CDR2 SVGIG (reference sequence). In nucleotides, the CDR3 is TGTGCCTGGACCCCCGGGACAGGGTATAATTCACCCCTCCACTTT. Its protein product is CAWTPGTGYNSPLHF.

This chain joins TRBV2 and TRBJ1-6; 9 positions agree with TRBD1. Trimming cost V 10 bases and J 13 bases; bases outside gene matches: 14. CDR3 length equals 14 residues. Germline V gene lookup returns CDR1 SNHLY and CDR2 FYNNEI. The chain's CDR3 is CANGGGQGISPLHF. In DNA, the CDR3 is TGTGCCAACGGGGGCGGACAGGGGATTTCCCCCCTCCACTTT.

The CDR3 is CASSKGLAGGSDTQYF. The CDR3 region has the DNA TGCGCCAGCAGCAAGGGACTAGCGGGGGGGTCAGATACGCAGTATTTT. The chain is built from TRBV4-1 and TRBJ2-3, with 16 bases aligning to TRBD2. This CDR3 region has 16 residues. V trimming: 5 bases; J trimming: 4 bases; junction bases outside the gene matches: 3. In germline, CDR1 is MGHRA, CDR2 YSYEKL.

This clone is deemed medium-sized. The chain carries TRBV27 and TRBJ1-1; TRBD1 agrees at 8 bases. Trimming cost V 5 bases and J 4 bases; bases outside gene matches: 9. This CDR3 contains 15 residues. Germline V CDR1 and CDR2: MNHEY, SMNVEV (reference sequence). CDR3 protein: CASSPSPTGATEAFF. The CDR3 DNA is TGTGCCAGCAGTCCCTCCCCGACAGGGGCCACTGAAGCTTTCTTT.

V gene TRBV19 combines with J gene TRBJ2-3, with TRBD2 identical over 12 bases. This CDR3 spans 14 amino acids. The V gene end was trimmed by 11 bases and the J gene end by 0 bases; junction bases not matched to a gene: 3. The germline gives CDR1 LNHDA, CDR2 SQIVND (reference sequence). The CDR3 bases are TGTGCCTGCGGGACTAGCGGGAGCACAGATACGCAGTATTTT. It is translated as CACGTSGSTDTQYF.

This clone was recorded once. This rearrangement joins TRBV28 to TRBJ2-1, with 11 bases aligning to TRBD2. Trimming removed 9 bases from V and 5 bases from J; junction bases left unmatched: 0. CDR3 length equals 12 residues. Germline V gene lookup returns CDR1 MDHEN and CDR2 SYDVKM. The CDR3 DNA is TGTGCCAGACTAGCGGGGGACAATGAGCAGTTCTTC. This translates into CARLAGDNEQFF.

This clone was counted once. The chain uses TRBV28 and TRBJ2-1, with 7 bases that match TRBD2. J was trimmed by 5 bases and V by 4 bases; bases with no gene match: 17. The CDR3 totals 18 residues. The V gene's germline CDR1 is MDHEN and CDR2 SYDVKM. The CDR3, as DNA: TGTGCCAGCAGTTCCCTTTTAGGCCCAGCGGGGTGGGACAATGAGCAGTTCTTC. Its translation is CASSSLLGPAGWDNEQFF.

V gene TRBV27 combines with J gene TRBJ2-7, with 7 bases matching TRBD2. Germline V gene lookup returns CDR1 MNHEY and CDR2 SMNVEV (reference sequence). Losses at the gene ends were 6 bases for V and 5 bases for J; bases not matched to a gene: 10. CDR3 length: 14 residues. The DNA for the CDR3 is TGTGCCAGCAGAGGGCGGGGGACGAGAAACGAGCAGTACTTC. Residues: CASRGRGTRNEQYF.

This chain uses TRBV12-3 or TRBV12-4 with TRBJ2-1, with D possibly matching TRBD2 (6 bases). The CDR3 is 13 residues long. The V gene lost 5 bases and the J gene lost 6 bases, with 11 bases spanning the gap. Here the CDR3 reads CASSRDSPNEQFF. The CDR3 DNA is TGTGCCAGCAGTCGGGACTCCCCCAATGAGCAGTTCTTC.

The chain joins TRBV10-1 to TRBJ2-3, with D perhaps matching TRBD2 (5 bases). With 9 bases removed from V and 2 bases from J, the gap between germline ends came to 27 bases. CDR1 is WNHNN, CDR2 SYGVQD, per germline (reference sequence). The CDR3 loop spans 18 amino acids. CDR3 amino acids: CARIIELHERRTTDTQYF. CDR3 DNA sequence: TGCGCCAGGATCATCGAGCTTCATGAGCGGAGAACCACAGATACGCAGTATTTT.

The rearrangement uses TRBV28 and TRBJ2-2; 9 bases agree with TRBD2. V shed 7 bases and J 0 bases; nucleotides not matched to a gene: 6. This CDR3 has 16 amino acids. Germline values: CDR1 MDHEN, CDR2 SYDVKM. This CDR3 is CASTIGGGANTGELFF. Written as DNA, the CDR3 is TGTGCCAGCACTATCGGCGGGGGGGCGAACACCGGGGAGCTGTTTTTT.

This chain uses TRBV5-4 with TRBJ1-3; 9 bases match TRBD1. J lost 0 bases, V lost 4 bases, and 8 bases had no gene match. The CDR3 has 17 residues. Germline V CDR1 and CDR2: SGHNT, YYREEE (reference sequence). The CDR3 DNA sequence: TGTGCCAGCAGCCCTTATAGACAGGGGGACTCTGGAAACACCATATATTTT. This codes for CASSPYRQGDSGNTIYF.

The chain has TRBV5-6 and TRBJ2-2; no clear D. The CDR3 is 14 residues long. Trimming left V 0 bases short and J 1 base short, with 4 bases between. The germline V gene encodes CDR1 SGHDT and CDR2 YYEEEE. CDR3 region: CASSLELNTGELFF. CDR3 coding DNA: TGTGCCAGCAGCTTGGAGCTGAACACCGGGGAGCTGTTTTTT.